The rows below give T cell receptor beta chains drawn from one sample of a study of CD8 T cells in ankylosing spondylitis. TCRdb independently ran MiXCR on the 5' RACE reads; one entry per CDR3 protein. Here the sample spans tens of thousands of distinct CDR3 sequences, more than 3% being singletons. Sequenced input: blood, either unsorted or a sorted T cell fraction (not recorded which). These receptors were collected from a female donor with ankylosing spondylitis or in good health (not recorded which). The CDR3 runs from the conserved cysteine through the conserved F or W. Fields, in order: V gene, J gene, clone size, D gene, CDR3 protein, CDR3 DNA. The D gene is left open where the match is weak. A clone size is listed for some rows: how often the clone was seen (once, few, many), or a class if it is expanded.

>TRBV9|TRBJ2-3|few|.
CASSVVDRPSTDTQYF
TGTGCCAGCAGCGTAGTGGATAGACCCAGCACAGATACGCAGTATTTT
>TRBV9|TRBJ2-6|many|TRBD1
CASSGTGGAGANVLTF
TGTGCCAGCAGCGGGACAGGGGGCGCCGGGGCCAACGTCCTGACTTTC
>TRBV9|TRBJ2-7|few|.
CASSVGQNYEQYF
TGTGCCAGCAGCGTAGGACAGAACTACGAGCAGTACTTC
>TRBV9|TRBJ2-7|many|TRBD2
CASSVSGGSSYEQYF
TGTGCCAGCAGCGTATCGGGGGGGTCGTCCTACGAGCAGTACTTC
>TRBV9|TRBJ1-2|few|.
CASSEDKYGYTF
TGTGCCAGCAGTGAAGACAAGTATGGCTACACCTTC
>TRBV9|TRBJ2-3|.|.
CASSKPPGPSTDTQYF
TGTGCCAGCAGTAAACCGCCGGGGCCTAGCACAGATACGCAGTATTTT
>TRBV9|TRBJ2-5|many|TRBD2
CASSISLAGRETQYF
TGTGCCAGCAGCATATCCCTAGCGGGCCGAGAGACCCAGTACTTC
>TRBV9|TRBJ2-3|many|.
CASSVDPILPTDTQYF
TGTGCCAGCAGCGTAGATCCGATCCTACCCACAGATACGCAGTATTTT
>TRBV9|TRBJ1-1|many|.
CASSVAPTGNTEAFF
TGTGCCAGCAGCGTAGCCCCGACGGGTAACACTGAAGCTTTCTTT
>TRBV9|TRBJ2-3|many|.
CASSVLGGYTDTQYF
TGTGCCAGCAGCGTTCTTGGGGGCTACACAGATACGCAGTATTTT
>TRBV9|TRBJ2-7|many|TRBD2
CASSVEEGRDEQYF
TGTGCCAGCAGCGTAGAGGAAGGGAGGGACGAGCAGTACTTC
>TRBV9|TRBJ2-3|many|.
CASSVRTDTQYF
TGTGCCAGCAGCGTTCGCACAGATACGCAGTATTTT
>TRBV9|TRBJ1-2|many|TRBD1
CASSATTGYGYTF
TGTGCCAGCAGCGCAACGACAGGGTATGGCTACACCTTC
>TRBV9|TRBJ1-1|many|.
CASSGRRGGRVFF
TGTGCCAGCAGCGGTCGTAGGGGGGGGCGCGTTTTCTTT
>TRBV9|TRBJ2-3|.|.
CASSVDPETDTQYF
TGTGCCAGCAGCGTAGACCCAGAAACAGATACGCAGTATTTT
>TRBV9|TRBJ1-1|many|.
CASSVAAQVNTEAFF
TGTGCCAGCAGCGTAGCCGCACAGGTGAACACTGAAGCTTTCTTT